The sequence of this TCR beta chain was determined in a study of T-cell reconstitution after alpha-beta-depleted transplantation in children. A library of TCRbeta sequences, prepared with unique molecular identifiers, was generated. TCRdb reprocessed the PCR reads via MiXCR and lists one record per CDR3 protein. The sample contains about 240,000 distinct CDR3 sequences, about 23% of which appear only once. V gave up 5 bases and J gave up 3 bases; unmatched junction bases: 13. The V gene's germline CDR1 is MGHRA and CDR2 YSYEKL. This CDR3 comprises 17 residues. The source was PBMCs, collected before TCRalphabeta/CD19-depleted stem cell transplant. This clonotype originated in a girl aged 2-10 years with Fanconi anemia, due to receive a stem cell transplant. The chain recombines TRBV4-1 with TRBJ1-2; 9 bases line up with TRBD1. The CDR3 DNA reads as TGCGCCAGCAGCTGGACTCCGGGACAGGGCATAGACTATGGCTACACCTTC. Its protein product is CASSWTPGQGIDYGYTF.